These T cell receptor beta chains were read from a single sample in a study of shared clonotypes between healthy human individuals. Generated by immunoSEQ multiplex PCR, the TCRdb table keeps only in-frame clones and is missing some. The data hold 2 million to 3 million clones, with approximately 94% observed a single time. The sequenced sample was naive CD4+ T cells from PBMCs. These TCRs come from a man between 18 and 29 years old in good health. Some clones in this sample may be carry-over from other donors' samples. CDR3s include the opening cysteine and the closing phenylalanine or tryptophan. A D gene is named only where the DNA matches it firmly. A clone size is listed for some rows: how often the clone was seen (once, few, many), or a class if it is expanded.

CDR3: CAWMGQGLGGYTF
DNA: TGTGCCTGGATGGGACAGGGTCTGGGCGGCTACACCTTC
D: TRBD1
V: TRBV30
J: TRBJ1-2
size: .

CDR3: CSATPSTQYF
DNA: TGCAGTGCCACCCCAAGCACCCAGTACTTC
D: .
V: TRBV20-1
J: TRBJ2-5
size: .

CDR3: CASNGQFNQPQHF
DNA: TGTGCCAGTAACGGACAGTTCAATCAGCCCCAGCATTTT
D: .
V: TRBV28
J: TRBJ1-5
size: .

CDR3: CASRDREGTDTQYF
DNA: TGTGCCAGCAGAGACAGGGAGGGCACAGATACGCAGTATTTT
D: .
V: TRBV25-1
J: TRBJ2-3
size: .

CDR3: CASSLSQGLTYEQYF
DNA: TGCGCCAGCAGCTTGTCCCAGGGCCTTACCTACGAGCAGTACTTC
D: .
V: TRBV5-1
J: TRBJ2-7
size: once

CDR3: CAWSIWDGPYEQYF
DNA: TGTGCCTGGAGTATTTGGGACGGCCCCTACGAGCAGTACTTC
D: .
V: TRBV30
J: TRBJ2-7
size: .

CDR3: CASSLAGRKNTEAFF
DNA: TGCGCCAGCAGCTTGGCCGGTCGGAAGAACACTGAAGCTTTCTTT
D: .
V: TRBV5-1
J: TRBJ1-1
size: .

CDR3: CASSGGAYNEQFF
DNA: TGTGCCAGCAGCGGGGGCGCCTACAATGAGCAGTTCTTC
D: .
V: TRBV9
J: TRBJ2-1
size: .

CDR3: CASSLTGTAGNTIYF
DNA: TGTGCCAGCAGCTTAACCGGGACTGCTGGAAACACCATATATTTT
D: .
V: TRBV7-8
J: TRBJ1-3
size: .

CDR3: CASSYSIQGGYEQYF
DNA: TGTGCCAGCAGTTACTCGATACAGGGGGGCTACGAGCAGTACTTC
D: TRBD1
V: TRBV6-5
J: TRBJ2-7
size: .